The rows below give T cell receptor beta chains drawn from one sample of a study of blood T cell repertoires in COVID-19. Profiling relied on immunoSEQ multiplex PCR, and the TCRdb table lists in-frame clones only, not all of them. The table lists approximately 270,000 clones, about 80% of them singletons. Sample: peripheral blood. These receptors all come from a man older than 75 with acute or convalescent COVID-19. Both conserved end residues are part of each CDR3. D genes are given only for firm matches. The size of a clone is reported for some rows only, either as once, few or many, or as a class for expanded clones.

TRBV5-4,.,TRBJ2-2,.,CASSLDRLNTGELFF,TGTGCCAGCAGCTTGGACAGGCTGAACACCGGGGAGCTGTTTTTT
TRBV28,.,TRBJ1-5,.,CASSRGGGQPQHF,TGTGCCAGCAGCCGGGGGGGCGGTCAGCCCCAGCATTTT
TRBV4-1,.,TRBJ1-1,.,CASSQGRVMWTEAFF,TGCGCCAGCAGCCAAGGACGGGTGATGTGGACTGAAGCTTTCTTT
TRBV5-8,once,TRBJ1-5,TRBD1,CASSWTGNSNQPQHF,TGTGCCAGCAGCTGGACAGGGAATAGCAATCAGCCCCAGCATTTT
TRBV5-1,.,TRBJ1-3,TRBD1,CASSGTGGPGNTIYF,TGCGCCAGCAGCGGGACAGGGGGGCCTGGAAACACCATATATTTT
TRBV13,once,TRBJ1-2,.,CASSFLRGSSGYTF,TGTGCCAGCAGCTTCCTCAGGGGCTCTAGCGGCTACACCTTC
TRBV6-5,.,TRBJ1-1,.,CASSPWGENTEAFF,TGTGCCAGCAGCCCCTGGGGGGAGAACACTGAAGCTTTCTTT
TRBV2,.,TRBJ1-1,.,CASTIQGANTEAFF,TGTGCCAGCACTATACAGGGTGCCAACACTGAAGCTTTCTTT
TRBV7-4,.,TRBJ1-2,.,CASPPARGSNYGYTF,TGTGCCAGCCCCCCCGCGCGGGGGTCTAACTATGGCTACACCTTC
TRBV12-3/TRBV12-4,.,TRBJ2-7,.,CASTYGQNYEQYF,TGTGCCAGCACCTACGGACAGAACTACGAGCAGTACTTC
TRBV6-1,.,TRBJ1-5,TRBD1,CASSDPGQVNQPQHF,TGTGCCAGCAGTGATCCGGGACAGGTAAATCAGCCCCAGCATTTT
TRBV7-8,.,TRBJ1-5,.,CASSLARVSSNQPQHF,TGTGCCAGCAGCTTAGCGAGGGTTTCGAGCAATCAGCCCCAGCATTTT
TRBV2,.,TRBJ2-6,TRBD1,CASGTGAGANVLTF,TGTGCCAGCGGGACAGGGGCTGGGGCCAACGTCCTGACTTTC
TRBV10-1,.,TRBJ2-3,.,CASSESATSTDTQYF,TGCGCCAGCAGTGAGTCTGCGACTAGCACAGATACGCAGTATTTT
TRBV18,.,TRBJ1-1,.,CASTTDSLNTEAFF,TGTGCCAGCACCACCGACAGTTTGAACACTGAAGCTTTCTTT
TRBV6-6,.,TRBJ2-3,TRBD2,CASSRPLSGTASGDTQYF,TGTGCCAGCAGTCGTCCCCTTAGCGGGACGGCCTCAGGGGATACGCAGTATTTT
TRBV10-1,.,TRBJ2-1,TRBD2,CASRMDEAGLRYNEQFF,TGCGCCAGCAGGATGGATGAAGCGGGACTCCGATACAATGAGCAGTTCTTC
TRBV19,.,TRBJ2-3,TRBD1,CASFDRGDTDTQYF,TGTGCCAGTTTCGACAGGGGTGATACAGATACGCAGTATTTT
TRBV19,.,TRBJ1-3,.,CASTLDRFSGNTIYF,TGTGCCAGTACACTTGATCGTTTCTCTGGAAACACCATATATTTT
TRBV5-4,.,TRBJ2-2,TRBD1,CASSSSGTGVPGELFF,TGTGCCAGCAGCTCCTCCGGGACAGGGGTTCCCGGGGAGCTGTTTTTT
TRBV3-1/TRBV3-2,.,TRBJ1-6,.,CACRSSYNSPLHF,TGTGCCTGCAGGAGCTCCTATAATTCACCCCTCCACTTT
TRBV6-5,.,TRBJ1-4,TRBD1,CASSYSGTGGDEKLFF,TGTGCCAGCAGTTACTCCGGGACAGGGGGAGATGAAAAACTGTTTTTT
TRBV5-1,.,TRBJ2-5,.,CASSLARNGWETQYF,TGCGCCAGCAGCTTGGCTCGCAACGGTTGGGAGACCCAGTACTTC
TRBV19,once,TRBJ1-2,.,CASSSPAAGYGYTF,TGTGCCAGTAGTTCACCGGCCGCGGGCTATGGCTACACCTTC
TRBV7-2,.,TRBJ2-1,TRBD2,CASSFGPGTLRGGYNEQFF,TGTGCCAGCAGCTTCGGTCCCGGGACTCTCCGGGGGGGATACAATGAGCAGTTCTTC
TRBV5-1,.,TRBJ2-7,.,CASSPPRSYEQYF,TGCGCCAGCAGCCCGCCGCGGTCCTACGAGCAGTACTTC